This TCR beta chain was profiled in a study of tumor-infiltrating lymphocytes in oesophageal squamous cell carcinoma. This clonotype was seen at least ten times. Trimming took 7 bases from V and 2 from J; bases not matched to a gene: 5. This CDR3 region has 16 residues. CDR1 and CDR2 from the germline V gene are MDHEN and SYDVKM. TCRdb re-derived calls from the PCR reads in MiXCR, one entry per CDR3 protein. The data hold under 20,000 distinct CDR3 sequences, with approximately 49% observed a single time. The chain has TRBV28 and TRBJ2-4; 13 nucleotides match TRBD2. The receptor comes from a female donor with esophageal squamous cell carcinoma. Material: esophageal tumor tissue. The CDR3 bases are TGTGCCAGCACCATGGGACTAGCGGGAACCAAAAACATTCAGTACTTC. It translates to CASTMGLAGTKNIQYF.